Listed below are T cell receptor beta chains from one sample, sequenced in a study of blood T cell repertoires in COVID-19. TCRdb's table, derived via immunoSEQ multiplex PCR, lists solely in-frame clones and lacks some. Among approximately 100,000 clones, 70% to 85% were seen once, and the ten largest hold 11% to 15%. Sequenced: peripheral blood. The receptors here all came from a woman aged 60 to 75 with acute or convalescent COVID-19. CDR3s include the opening cysteine and the closing phenylalanine or tryptophan. A D gene is named only where the DNA matches it firmly. Size tells how often a clone was seen (once, few, many) or the class of an expanded clone, and some rows leave it out.

clone size: many; V gene: TRBV6-5; D gene: TRBD1; J gene: TRBJ2-7; CDR3 length: 13; CDR3 protein: CASSRQGSYEQYF; CDR3 DNA: TGTGCCAGCAGCAGACAGGGCTCCTACGAGCAGTACTTC
clone size: -; V gene: TRBV6-5; D gene: -; J gene: TRBJ2-7; CDR3 length: 15; CDR3 protein: CASRGDTLGFYEQYF; CDR3 DNA: TGTGCCAGCAGGGGGGACACTCTCGGTTTCTACGAGCAGTACTTC
clone size: -; V gene: TRBV18; D gene: -; J gene: TRBJ1-4; CDR3 length: 16; CDR3 protein: CASSPTPAGEDEKLFF; CDR3 DNA: TGTGCCAGCTCACCTACGCCGGCAGGGGAAGATGAAAAACTGTTTTTT
clone size: once; V gene: TRBV18; D gene: TRBD1; J gene: TRBJ2-3; CDR3 length: 18; CDR3 protein: CASSAIWDGQGRTDTQYF; CDR3 DNA: TGTGCCAGCTCAGCGATCTGGGATGGACAGGGGAGAACAGATACGCAGTATTTT
clone size: -; V gene: TRBV20-1; D gene: -; J gene: TRBJ1-5; CDR3 length: 11; CDR3 protein: CSASLQGTQHF; CDR3 DNA: TGCAGTGCTAGTTTGCAGGGGACCCAGCATTTT
clone size: -; V gene: TRBV18; D gene: TRBD1; J gene: TRBJ1-2; CDR3 length: 15; CDR3 protein: CASSPGTGAHYGYTF; CDR3 DNA: TGTGCCAGCTCACCCGGGACAGGGGCGCACTATGGCTACACCTTC
clone size: -; V gene: TRBV11-1; D gene: -; J gene: TRBJ2-1; CDR3 length: 14; CDR3 protein: CASSRYSSYNEQFF; CDR3 DNA: TGTGCCAGCAGCCGATACAGCTCCTACAATGAGCAGTTCTTC
clone size: -; V gene: TRBV7-9; D gene: TRBD1; J gene: TRBJ1-2; CDR3 length: 15; CDR3 protein: CASSKVQGQGDGYTF; CDR3 DNA: TGTGCCAGCAGCAAAGTCCAGGGACAGGGGGATGGCTACACCTTC
clone size: -; V gene: TRBV19; D gene: TRBD2; J gene: TRBJ2-7; CDR3 length: 14; CDR3 protein: CATSVGDYSYEQYF; CDR3 DNA: TGTGCCACTAGTGTTGGGGACTACTCCTACGAGCAGTACTTC
clone size: -; V gene: TRBV4-1; D gene: TRBD1; J gene: TRBJ1-5; CDR3 length: 15; CDR3 protein: CASSQGDRGNQPQHF; CDR3 DNA: TGCGCCAGCAGCCAGGGGGACAGGGGCAATCAGCCCCAGCATTTT
clone size: -; V gene: TRBV27; D gene: -; J gene: TRBJ2-1; CDR3 length: 19; CDR3 protein: CASSLWYRGRGTAYNEQFF; CDR3 DNA: TGTGCCAGCAGTTTATGGTACAGGGGTCGCGGGACAGCTTACAATGAGCAGTTCTTC
clone size: -; V gene: TRBV3-1/TRBV3-2; D gene: TRBD2; J gene: TRBJ2-3; CDR3 length: 17; CDR3 protein: CASSQEITSGGTDTQYF; CDR3 DNA: TGTGCCAGCAGCCAAGAGATAACTAGCGGGGGTACAGATACGCAGTATTTT
clone size: once; V gene: TRBV19; D gene: -; J gene: TRBJ1-2; CDR3 length: 14; CDR3 protein: CASSIGVGGYGYTF; CDR3 DNA: TGTGCCAGTAGTATCGGCGTCGGAGGGTATGGCTACACCTTC